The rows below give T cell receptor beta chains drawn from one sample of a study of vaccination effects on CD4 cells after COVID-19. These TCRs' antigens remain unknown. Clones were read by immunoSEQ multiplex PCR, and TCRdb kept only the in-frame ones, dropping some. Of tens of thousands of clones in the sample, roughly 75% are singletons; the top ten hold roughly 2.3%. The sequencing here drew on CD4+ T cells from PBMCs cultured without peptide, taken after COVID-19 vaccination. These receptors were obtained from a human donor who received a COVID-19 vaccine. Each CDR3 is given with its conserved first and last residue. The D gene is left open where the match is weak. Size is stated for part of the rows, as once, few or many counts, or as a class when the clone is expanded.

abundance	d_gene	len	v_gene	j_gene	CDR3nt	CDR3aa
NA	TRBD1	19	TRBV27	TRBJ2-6	TGTGCCAGCAGTTTTGGGCCGGGACAGGTTCCCTCTGGGGCCAACGTCCTGACTTTC	CASSFGPGQVPSGANVLTF
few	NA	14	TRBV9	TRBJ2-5	TGTGCCAGCAGCGTGAGAGGGGGCCAAGAGACCCAGTACTTC	CASSVRGGQETQYF
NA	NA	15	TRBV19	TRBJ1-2	TGTGCCAGTAGTATTTTCGGGACGCCTAACTATGGCTACACCTTC	CASSIFGTPNYGYTF
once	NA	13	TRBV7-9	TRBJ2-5	TGTGCCAGCAGCTTAGGACTGGGGGAGACCCAGTACTTC	CASSLGLGETQYF
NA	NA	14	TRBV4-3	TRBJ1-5	TGCGCCAGCAGCCAAGGGGTGAACGATCAGCCCCAGCATTTT	CASSQGVNDQPQHF
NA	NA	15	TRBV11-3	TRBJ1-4	TGTGCCAGCAGCTTAGATGGGACGTATAATGAAAAACTGTTTTTT	CASSLDGTYNEKLFF
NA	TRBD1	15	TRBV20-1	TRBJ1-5	TGCAGTGCGAGTCCCGGGACAGGGTTCGGGGAGCCCCAGCATTTT	CSASPGTGFGEPQHF
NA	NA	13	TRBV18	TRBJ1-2	TGTGCCAGCTCACCACCGCAGCCCTATGGCTACACCTTC	CASSPPQPYGYTF
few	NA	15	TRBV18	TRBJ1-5	TGTGCCAGCTCACCAAATACGGGACCCCAACAGCCCCAGCATTTT	CASSPNTGPQQPQHF
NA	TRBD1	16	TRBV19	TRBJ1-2	TGTGCCAGTAGTAATAACCGGGACAGAGGGAACTATGGCTACACCTTC	CASSNNRDRGNYGYTF
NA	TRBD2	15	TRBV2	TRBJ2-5	TGTGCCAGCAGGCTGGGGCGGGGGGTCGGAGAGACCCAGTACTTC	CASRLGRGVGETQYF
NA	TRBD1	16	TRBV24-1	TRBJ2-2	TGTGCCACCAGTGACCCCGGGACAGGTGCTTCCGGGGAGCTGTTTTTT	CATSDPGTGASGELFF
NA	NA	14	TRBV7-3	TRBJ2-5	TGTGCCAGCAGCTTATCCTCGGGGCGTGAGACCCAGTACTTC	CASSLSSGRETQYF
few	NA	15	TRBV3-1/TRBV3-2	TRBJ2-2	TGTGCCAGCAGCCAACTCAGGGAATACACCGGGGAGCTGTTTTTT	CASSQLREYTGELFF
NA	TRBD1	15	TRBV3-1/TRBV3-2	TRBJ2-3	TGTGCCAGCAGCCAAGCCGGACAGGGAAGAGATACGCAGTATTTT	CASSQAGQGRDTQYF
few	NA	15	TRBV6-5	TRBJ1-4	TGTGCCAGCAGTTACGCGGAAGCAGCTAATGAAAAACTGTTTTTT	CASSYAEAANEKLFF
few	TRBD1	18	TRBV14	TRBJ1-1	TGTGCCAGCAGCCCAGACCGTGGACAGGGTGTGTCGAACACTGAAGCTTTCTTT	CASSPDRGQGVSNTEAFF
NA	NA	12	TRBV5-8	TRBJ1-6	TGTGCCAGCAGCTTGACGGGCAGAAACTGCCACTTT	CASSLTGRNCHF
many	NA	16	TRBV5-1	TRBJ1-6	TGCGCCAGCAGCTTCACCGGGACGGACCTCAATTCACCCCTCCACTTT	CASSFTGTDLNSPLHF
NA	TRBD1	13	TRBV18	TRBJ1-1	TGTGCCAGCTCTTCAGGGGGGGCTAGTGAAGCTTTCTTT	CASSSGGASEAFF
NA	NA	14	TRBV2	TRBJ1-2	TGTGCCAGCAGTGTGGACAGCTCTAACTATGGCTACACCTTC	CASSVDSSNYGYTF
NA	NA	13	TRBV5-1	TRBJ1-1	TGCGCCAGCAGCGGGGGACAGAACACTGAAGCTTTCTTT	CASSGGQNTEAFF
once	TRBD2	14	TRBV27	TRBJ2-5	TGTGCCAGCAGGCCTAGCGGGGGGAGGGAGACCCAGTACTTC	CASRPSGGRETQYF
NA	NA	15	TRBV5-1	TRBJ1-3	TGCGCCAGCAGCTTGGGAGGGGAAGGCGGAAACACCATATATTTT	CASSLGGEGGNTIYF
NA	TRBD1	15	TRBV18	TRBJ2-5	TGTGCCAGCTCACCTACGACAGGGCACCAAGAGACCCAGTACTTC	CASSPTTGHQETQYF
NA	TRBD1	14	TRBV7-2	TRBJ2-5	TGTGCCAGCAGCAAAGGGACAGTTCAAGAGACCCAGTACTTC	CASSKGTVQETQYF
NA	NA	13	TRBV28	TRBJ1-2	TGTGCCAGCAGTTTTAGCAGAAACTATGGCTACACCTTC	CASSFSRNYGYTF
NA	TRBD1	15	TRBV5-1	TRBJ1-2	TGCGCCAGCAGCTCCGGGACAGGGGGCCCCTATGGCTACACCTTC	CASSSGTGGPYGYTF
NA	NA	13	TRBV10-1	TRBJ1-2	TGCGCCAGCAGCCGAGACCGGGGCTATGGCTACACCTTC	CASSRDRGYGYTF
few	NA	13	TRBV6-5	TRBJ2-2	TGTGCCAGCAGTTACGAGTACACCGGGGAGCTGTTTTTT	CASSYEYTGELFF
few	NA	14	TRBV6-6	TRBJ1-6	TGTGCCAGCAGTGTGACAGGACAAGGTTCACCCCTCCACTTT	CASSVTGQGSPLHF
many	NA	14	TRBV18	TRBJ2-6	TGTGCCAGCTCACCCTACTCTGGGGCCAACGTCCTGACTTTC	CASSPYSGANVLTF
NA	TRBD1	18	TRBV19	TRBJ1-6	TGTGCCAGTAGTACGGAACCGGGACAGAGCTCCTATAATTCACCCCTCCACTTT	CASSTEPGQSSYNSPLHF
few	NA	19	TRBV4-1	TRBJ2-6	TGCGCCAGCAGCCAAGAGGTGTCAGGGCGATTCTCTGGGGCCAACGTCCTGACTTTC	CASSQEVSGRFSGANVLTF
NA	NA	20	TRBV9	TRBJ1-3	TGTGCCAGCAGCGTAGCTACAGAGGGGGTCCCGCACTTCTCTGGAAACACCATATATTTT	CASSVATEGVPHFSGNTIYF
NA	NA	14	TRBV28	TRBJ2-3	TGTGCCAGCAGCCCCGGGGGGCGAACAGATACGCAGTATTTT	CASSPGGRTDTQYF
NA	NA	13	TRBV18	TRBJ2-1	TGTGCCAGCTCACGGGGCTTACAGGCTGAGCAGTTCTTC	CASSRGLQAEQFF
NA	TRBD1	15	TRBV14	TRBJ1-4	TGTGCCAGCAGGAAGAGACAGGGGGCTAATGAAAAACTGTTTTTT	CASRKRQGANEKLFF
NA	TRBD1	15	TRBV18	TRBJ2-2	TGTGCCAGCTCTACCGGGACAGGGTACACCGGGGAGCTGTTTTTT	CASSTGTGYTGELFF
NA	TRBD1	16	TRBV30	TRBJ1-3	TGTGCCTGGAGCCCCCTTGACAGGGGAGGTGGAAACACCATATATTTT	CAWSPLDRGGGNTIYF
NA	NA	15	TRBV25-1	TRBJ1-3	TGTGCCAGCAGTGAACCAGGAATCTCTGGAAACACCATATATTTT	CASSEPGISGNTIYF
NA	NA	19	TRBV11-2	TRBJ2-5	TGTGCCAGCAGCTTTGGTAAAACGGGGACAACCCTCGGCCAAGAGACCCAGTACTTC	CASSFGKTGTTLGQETQYF
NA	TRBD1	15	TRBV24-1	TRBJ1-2	TGTGCCACCAGTGTATCCGGGACAGACCTTTGGGGCTACACCTTC	CATSVSGTDLWGYTF
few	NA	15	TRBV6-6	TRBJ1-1	TGTGCCAGCAGTTCCCCCTTTGGGCAGAACACTGAAGCTTTCTTT	CASSSPFGQNTEAFF
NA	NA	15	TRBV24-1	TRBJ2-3	TGTGCCACCAGTGATTTGGGCGGAGGTTACGATACGCAGTATTTT	CATSDLGGGYDTQYF
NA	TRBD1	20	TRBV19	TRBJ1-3	TGTGCCAGTAGTGTTCACCCCGGGACAGGGGGCGAAGGATCTGGAAACACCATATATTTT	CASSVHPGTGGEGSGNTIYF
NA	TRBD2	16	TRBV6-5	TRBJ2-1	TGTGCCAGCAGTTACTATCTAGCGGGGGGGAACAATGAGCAGTTCTTC	CASSYYLAGGNNEQFF
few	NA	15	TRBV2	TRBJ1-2	TGTGCCAGCACATGGCGGGGGGGAGAGAACTATGGCTACACCTTC	CASTWRGGENYGYTF
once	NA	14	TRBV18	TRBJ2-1	TGTGCCAGCTCACCCGGGACCGACGCAAATGAGCAGTTCTTC	CASSPGTDANEQFF
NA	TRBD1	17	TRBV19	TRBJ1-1	TGTGCCAGTAGTGCATACTCAGGGGGCCTTACGAACACTGAAGCTTTCTTT	CASSAYSGGLTNTEAFF
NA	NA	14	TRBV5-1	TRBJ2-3	TGCGCCAGCCACGGACTGTCTAGCACAGATACGCAGTATTTT	CASHGLSSTDTQYF
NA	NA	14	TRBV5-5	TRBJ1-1	TGTGCCAGCAGCTTGGTCTTAGAAAACACTGAAGCTTTCTTT	CASSLVLENTEAFF
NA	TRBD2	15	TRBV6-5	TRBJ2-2	TGTGCCAGCGCAGCTAGCGGGACGAACACCGGGGAGCTGTTTTTT	CASAASGTNTGELFF
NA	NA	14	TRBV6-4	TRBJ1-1	TGTGCCAGCAGTGACTGGGAGGGGAGCACTGAAGCTTTCTTT	CASSDWEGSTEAFF
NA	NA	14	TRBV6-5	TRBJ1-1	TGTGCCAGCAGACCTAGTTTGGTGAACACTGAAGCTTTCTTT	CASRPSLVNTEAFF
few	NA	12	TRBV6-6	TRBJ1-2	TGTGCCAGCAGGCCGACAGTCGCAGACTACACCTTC	CASRPTVADYTF
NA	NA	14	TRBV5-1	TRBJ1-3	TGCGCCAGCAGCTTGACAGACTGGGGAAACACCATATATTTT	CASSLTDWGNTIYF